This is a list of T cell receptor beta chains from one sample in a study of blood T cell repertoires in COVID-19. Only in-frame clones appear in the TCRdb table, and some are missing; sequencing was by immunoSEQ multiplex PCR. Here the sample spans 80,000 to 100,000 clones, roughly 80% being singletons. Sequences were obtained from peripheral blood. These receptors were obtained from a man in his 60s with acute or convalescent COVID-19. CDR3s include the opening cysteine and the closing phenylalanine or tryptophan. The D gene is left open where the match is weak. Size values are once, few and many counts, or a class for expanded clones, and some rows have none.

>TRBV4-1|TRBJ2-1|-|-
CASSHGNRGGIDEQFF
TGCGCCAGCAGCCACGGGAACAGGGGAGGAATCGATGAGCAGTTCTTC
>TRBV6-2/TRBV6-3|TRBJ2-7|-|-
CASSHDSYEQYF
TGTGCCAGCAGTCATGACAGCTACGAGCAGTACTTC
>TRBV28|TRBJ2-5|-|-
CASSLRGRVGLGETQYF
TGTGCCAGCAGTTTAAGGGGCAGGGTGGGGTTAGGAGAGACCCAGTACTTC
>TRBV2|TRBJ1-5|-|-
CASSAVEFGQPQHF
TGTGCCAGCAGTGCGGTTGAGTTCGGGCAGCCCCAGCATTTT
>TRBV4-2|TRBJ2-5|TRBD2|-
CASSQDYRGGGLAGVEETQYF
TGTGCCAGCAGCCAAGACTACAGGGGGGGAGGACTAGCGGGAGTTGAAGAGACCCAGTACTTC
>TRBV24-1|TRBJ2-1|-|-
CATQGGPGYNEQFF
TGTGCCACTCAAGGAGGGCCGGGCTACAATGAGCAGTTCTTC
>TRBV11-2|TRBJ1-3|-|-
CASSLVAGNTIYF
TGTGCCAGCAGCTTAGTGGCGGGGAACACCATATATTTT
>TRBV28|TRBJ2-7|-|-
CASRPTGLEYYEQYF
TGTGCCAGCAGACCAACAGGGTTAGAATACTACGAGCAGTACTTC
>TRBV6-5|TRBJ1-6|-|-
CASSYTDGNNSPLHF
TGTGCCAGCAGTTACACCGACGGGAATAATTCACCCCTCCACTTT
>TRBV6-2/TRBV6-3|TRBJ2-5|-|-
CASSKTGWGGLQETQYF
TGTGCCAGCAGCAAGACGGGTTGGGGGGGGCTTCAAGAGACCCAGTACTTC
>TRBV11-2|TRBJ1-1|-|-
CASSFEVWTEAFF
TGTGCCAGCAGCTTCGAGGTGTGGACTGAAGCTTTCTTT
>TRBV6-5|TRBJ2-5|TRBD2|-
CASSYSPDILRGAQYF
TGTGCCAGCAGTTACTCGCCGGACATCCTTCGGGGGGCCCAGTACTTC
>TRBV3-1/TRBV3-2|TRBJ1-1|TRBD1|-
CASSPGTASKAFF
TGTGCCAGCAGCCCGGGGACAGCCAGCAAAGCTTTCTTT
>TRBV5-1|TRBJ1-3|TRBD1|-
CASSRQGMGGNTIYF
TGCGCCAGCAGCCGACAGGGGATGGGTGGAAACACCATATATTTT
>TRBV5-4|TRBJ2-1|-|few
CASSLVVRRETYNEQFF
TGTGCCAGCAGCCTAGTTGTGAGAAGAGAAACCTACAATGAGCAGTTCTTC
>TRBV10-3|TRBJ2-2|TRBD1|-
CAITGTVGAGELFF
TGTGCCATCACCGGGACAGTAGGGGCCGGGGAGCTGTTTTTT
>TRBV18|TRBJ1-2|-|few
CASSEGRSNYGYTF
TGTGCCAGCTCGGAGGGACGGTCTAACTATGGCTACACCTTC
>TRBV7-2|TRBJ1-2|TRBD1|-
CASSTTSRTGGLYGYTF
TGTGCCAGCAGCACAACCAGCCGGACAGGGGGACTCTATGGCTACACCTTC
>TRBV6-5|TRBJ2-2|-|-
CASSYQGQTNTGELFF
TGTGCCAGCAGTTACCAGGGGCAGACTAACACCGGGGAGCTGTTTTTT
>TRBV4-1|TRBJ1-1|-|-
CASSQEWGRGDTEAFF
TGCGCCAGCAGCCAAGAATGGGGCCGGGGGGACACTGAAGCTTTCTTT
>TRBV5-4|TRBJ2-1|TRBD2|-
CASSLEPSGYNEQFF
TGTGCCAGCAGCTTGGAGCCTAGCGGATACAATGAGCAGTTCTTC
>TRBV23-1|TRBJ1-4|-|-
CASTQLEWSVKLFF
TGCGCCAGCACCCAACTGGAGTGGTCGGTAAAACTGTTTTTT
>TRBV19|TRBJ1-2|TRBD1|few
CASSATGVFGYTF
TGTGCCAGTAGTGCAACAGGGGTCTTTGGCTACACCTTC
>TRBV5-1|TRBJ2-2|-|-
CASSLAGLTNTGELFF
TGCGCCAGCAGCTTGGCCGGACTTACAAACACCGGGGAGCTGTTTTTT
>TRBV7-2|TRBJ2-3|-|few
CASSQMGGTDTQYF
TGTGCCAGCAGCCAGATGGGGGGAACAGATACGCAGTATTTT
>TRBV28|TRBJ2-4|TRBD1|-
CASSPPPGQGARQYF
TGTGCCAGCAGTCCTCCACCGGGACAGGGCGCTCGGCAGTACTTC
>TRBV7-9|TRBJ1-1|TRBD1|-
CASSPGQGKESTEAFF
TGTGCCAGCAGCCCAGGACAGGGGAAAGAGAGCACTGAAGCTTTCTTT
>TRBV2|TRBJ1-1|TRBD1|-
CASTVDRDDRAFF
TGTGCCAGCACCGTAGACAGGGACGATAGGGCTTTCTTT
>TRBV4-1|TRBJ1-1|TRBD1|-
CASSHRQGSTEAFF
TGCGCCAGCAGCCACCGACAGGGTTCCACTGAAGCTTTCTTT
>TRBV30|TRBJ1-5|TRBD1|-
CAWSVHLQGSFSNQPQHF
TGTGCCTGGAGTGTACATTTACAGGGGAGCTTCAGCAATCAGCCCCAGCATTTT
>TRBV24-1|TRBJ2-2|-|-
CATSDFGVTGELFF
TGTGCCACCAGTGATTTCGGGGTCACCGGGGAGCTGTTTTTT
>TRBV28|TRBJ2-1|-|-
CASSLLDRDNEQFF
TGTGCCAGCAGTTTACTCGACAGAGACAATGAGCAGTTCTTC
>TRBV7-2|TRBJ1-2|TRBD1|-
CASSSYRGSGYTF
TGTGCCAGCAGCTCCTACAGGGGAAGTGGCTACACCTTC
>TRBV7-6|TRBJ1-6|-|-
CASSSSPGFNSPLHF
TGTGCCAGCAGCTCCTCGCCAGGATTTAATTCACCCCTCCACTTT
>TRBV2|TRBJ1-2|-|-
CASSGGERDGYTF
TGTGCCAGCAGTGGCGGGGAAAGGGATGGCTACACCTTC
>TRBV6-5|TRBJ2-7|TRBD1|-
CASRGTGTYEQYF
TGTGCCAGCAGGGGGACAGGAACCTACGAGCAGTACTTC
>TRBV27|TRBJ2-5|TRBD1|-
CASSSISGQARGEETQYF
TGTGCCAGCAGTTCCATTTCTGGACAGGCCCGCGGAGAAGAGACCCAGTACTTC
>TRBV5-5|TRBJ2-3|TRBD2|-
CASSLGRLTDTQYF
TGTGCCAGCAGCCTCGGGAGGCTCACAGATACGCAGTATTTT
>TRBV5-4|TRBJ2-5|TRBD2|-
CASSPAGAGETQYF
TGTGCCAGCAGCCCGGCGGGAGCCGGAGAGACCCAGTACTTC
>TRBV7-3|TRBJ1-1|-|-
CASSLMGENTEAFF
TGTGCCAGCAGCTTAATGGGAGAGAACACTGAAGCTTTCTTT
>TRBV5-1|TRBJ2-3|-|-
CASSLKRTAPDTQYF
TGCGCCAGCAGCTTAAAAAGGACAGCCCCAGATACGCAGTATTTT
>TRBV2|TRBJ2-1|-|-
CASSENREGYNEQFF
TGTGCCAGCAGTGAAAACAGGGAGGGCTACAATGAGCAGTTCTTC
>TRBV28|TRBJ2-3|-|-
CASSSPGGPRTDTQYF
TGTGCCAGCAGTTCCCCCGGAGGGCCGCGCACAGATACGCAGTATTTT